This TCR beta chain stems from a study of shared clonotypes between healthy human individuals. Across the whole study: The cohort had a couple of women and three men, ages 18 to 49. Study-level findings and limits: Depth of sequencing was expected to influence donor clonotype sharing.

This clone was seen repeatedly, ten times or more. Its antigen is still unknown. Donors comprised only Caucasian adults living in Nashville, Tennessee. Assay runs were performed at deep level. TCRdb's table, derived via immunoSEQ multiplex PCR, lists solely in-frame clones and lacks some. The sample carries about 460,000 clones, roughly four fifths recorded once. Germline lookup yields CDR1 SGHNT and CDR2 YENEEA. The CDR3 has 17 residues. V gave up 4 bases and J gave up 1 base; unmatched junction bases: 9. The sequence was obtained from a woman in her forties in good health. Some clones in this sample may be carry-over from other donors' samples. Material: PBMCs. The chain couples TRBV11-3 to TRBJ2-2; the match to TRBD2 covers 7 bases. Here the CDR3 DNA reads TGTGCCAGCAGCTCCTCAGCGAGCGGGGAGAACACCGGGGAGCTGTTTTTT. Amino acid sequence: CASSSSASGENTGELFF.